The 15 T cell receptor beta chains listed next were all sequenced from one sample in a study of blood T cell repertoires in COVID-19. Sequencing used immunoSEQ multiplex PCR; TCRdb keeps in-frame clones, though not all of them. The table includes roughly 97,000 clones, roughly 82% detected once. Sequences were obtained from peripheral blood. These receptors all stem from a man aged 55 to 70 with acute or convalescent COVID-19.

The gene calls are TRBV5-1 and TRBJ2-1, with D possibly TRBD2 on 6 matching bases. The length of the CDR3 is 13 residues. The germline V and J ends were trimmed by 1 base and 6 bases, with 8 bases remaining between them. Looked up from germline, CDR1 is SGHRS and CDR2 is YFSETQ. CDR3 nucleotide sequence: TGCGCCAGCAGCTTGACTAGCAGCAATGAGCAGTTCTTC. Protein sequence: CASSLTSSNEQFF.

The table lists this clone with a few counts. The rearrangement joins TRBV4-1 to TRBJ2-5, with D possibly matching TRBD2 (7 bases). CDR3 length: 14 residues. The germline V gene has CDR1 MGHRA and CDR2 YSYEKL. V lost 0 bases to trimming and J lost 5 bases, with 10 bases between them. This CDR3 reads CASSQDGGAETQYF. In DNA form, the CDR3 reads TGCGCCAGCAGCCAAGATGGGGGGGCGGAGACCCAGTACTTC.

This clone was observed once. This sequence joins TRBV19 and TRBJ1-1; the D gene is possibly TRBD1 (5 bases). CDR3 size: 16 residues. V was trimmed by 6 bases and J by 0 bases, leaving 17 bases between them. Germline lookup yields CDR1 LNHDA and CDR2 SQIVND (reference sequence). As DNA, the CDR3 is TGTGCCAGTAGAAAAAACCCCCCGGGGGTGAACACTGAAGCTTTCTTT. Amino acid sequence: CASRKNPPGVNTEAFF.

This chain connects TRBV19 to TRBJ2-1, with no clear D. The germline CDR1 and CDR2 sequences are LNHDA and SQIVND (reference sequence). V was cut by 0 bases and J by 7 bases, with 22 bases left in between. This CDR3 has 18 amino acids. DNA for the CDR3: TGTGCCAGTAGTATAGACTCTATAACCTCGGGTCCGAGGAATGAGCAGTTCTTC. Its protein product is CASSIDSITSGPRNEQFF. The full variable domain, rest sourced from reference TRBV19 and TRBJ2-1, is DGGITQSPKYLFRKEGQNVTLSCEQNLNHDAMYWYRQDPGQGLRLIYYSQIVNDFQKGDIAEGYSVSREKKESFPLTVTSAQKNPTAFYLCASSIDSITSGPRNEQFFGPGTRLTVL.

This chain joins TRBV5-1 and TRBJ1-1; D gene unclear. Germline lookup yields CDR1 SGHRS and CDR2 YFSETQ. Trimming cost V 2 bases and J 2 bases, with 13 bases left between them. The CDR3 is 15 residues long. The CDR3 reads CASSFSVGRNTEAFF. The CDR3 region has the DNA TGCGCCAGCAGCTTTTCGGTGGGGAGAAACACTGAAGCTTTCTTT.

The chain employs TRBV19 and TRBJ2-7; 7 bases align to TRBD1. The CDR3 sequence is 15 residues long. CDR1 and CDR2 from the germline V gene are LNHDA and SQIVND (reference sequence). V was clipped by 2 bases and J by 4 bases; unmatched bases: 8. CDR3: CASSIRRQGKYEQYF. As DNA, the CDR3 is TGTGCCAGTAGTATACGTCGACAGGGAAAGTACGAGCAGTACTTC.

This clone was detected only once. V usage is TRBV29-1 and J usage is TRBJ2-1; a weak D match, TRBD2 (6 bases). This CDR3 has 13 amino acids. Trimming cost V 6 bases and J 0 bases, with 9 bases left between them. Germline V gene lookup returns CDR1 SQVTM and CDR2 ANQGSEA. In DNA, the CDR3 is TGCAGCGTCCGGGAGAGCTCCTACAATGAGCAGTTCTTC. It codes for CSVRESSYNEQFF.

The chain employs TRBV5-4 and TRBJ2-2; 11 bases line up with TRBD2. The CDR3 length is 15 residues. J lost 4 bases, V lost 5 bases, and 4 bases had no gene match. The germline CDR1 and CDR2 sequences are SGHNT and YYREEE (reference sequence). CDR3 loop: CASRVTSGTTGELFF. CDR3 DNA: TGTGCCAGCAGGGTGACTAGCGGGACCACCGGGGAGCTGTTTTTT.

This clone was detected once. The chain is built from TRBV5-6 and TRBJ2-1; no firm D call. CDR3 length equals 14 residues. The germline V and J ends were trimmed by 10 bases and 0 bases, with 14 bases remaining between them. Germline lookup yields CDR1 SGHDT and CDR2 YYEEEE. CDR3 loop: CAASRWSSYNEQFF. CDR3 bases: TGTGCCGCCTCTCGGTGGTCCTCCTACAATGAGCAGTTCTTC.

This sequence joins TRBV6-5 and TRBJ2-7; D unclear. Germline CDR1 MNHEY, CDR2 SVGAGI. V lost 6 bases, J lost 5 bases, and 11 bases lay in between. The CDR3 runs 12 residues. The CDR3 loop reads CASRRLLNEQYF. Written as DNA, the CDR3 is TGTGCCAGCAGGCGGCTTTTAAACGAGCAGTACTTC.

There are many counts of this clone. The rearrangement uses TRBV11-2 and TRBJ1-5; D not certain. Germline CDR1 reads SGHAT; CDR2 reads FQNNGV. CDR3 length equals 13 residues. V lost 0 bases, J lost 9 bases, and 9 bases lay in between. The CDR3 nucleotides are TGTGCCAGCAGCTTAGAGTGGGCTTCGCCCCAGCATTTT. Translation: CASSLEWASPQHF.

The chain employs TRBV2 and TRBJ1-6, with 10 bases aligning to TRBD1. Germline values: CDR1 SNHLY, CDR2 FYNNEI. CDR3 length equals 16 residues. Trimming cost V 6 bases and J 6 bases; bases outside gene matches: 8. For the CDR3, the DNA is TGTGCCAGCAGCGCGCCGGGACAGGGGCGTAATTCACCCCTCCACTTT. As protein: CASSAPGQGRNSPLHF.

This sequence joins TRBV6-5 and TRBJ1-2, with D perhaps TRBD1 (6 bases). CDR1 is MNHEY, CDR2 SVGAGI, per germline. This CDR3 has 13 residues. Trimming cost V 2 bases and J 2 bases, with 6 bases left between them. CDR3: CASSYQGNYGYTF. CDR3 coding DNA: TGTGCCAGCAGTTACCAGGGGAACTATGGCTACACCTTC.

V is TRBV27 and J is TRBJ1-2; weak D call: TRBD1 (6 bases). The length of the CDR3 is 14 residues. V was shortened by 0 bases and J by 7 bases, with 12 bases between the two germline ends. Per the germline V gene, CDR1 is MNHEY and CDR2 is SMNVEV (reference sequence). CDR3: CASSLSRTVGGYTF. CDR3 DNA: TGTGCCAGCAGTTTATCCCGGACAGTTGGTGGCTACACCTTC.

The CDR3 DNA sequence: TGTGCCAGCAGCTCATCGGGACAGACGAACACTGAAGCTTTCTTT. It yields the protein CASSSSGQTNTEAFF. This rearrangement joins TRBV7-9 to TRBJ1-1; 7 bases agree with TRBD1. Trimming cost V 4 bases and J 1 base; bases outside gene matches: 6. There are 15 residues in the CDR3. Germline loops: CDR1 SEHNR, CDR2 FQNEAQ (reference sequence).